Below are 30 T cell receptor beta chains sequenced from a single sample in a study of cytomegalovirus exposure and HLA in healthy donors. 60 Vbeta and 13 Jbeta primers were used in PCR. Measured with immunoSEQ multiplex PCR; TCRdb has only the in-frame clones, and not every one. The table shows about 67,000 clones, with around 67% occurring only once. The sequenced sample consisted of PBMCs. These receptors were collected from a woman under 40 in good health and CMV-seronegative.

This chain joins TRBV6-5 and TRBJ2-3; no reliable D call. Germline CDR1 and CDR2: MNHEY and SVGAGI. V gave up 6 bases and J gave up 3 bases, with 7 bases separating them. The CDR3 is 12 amino acids. The CDR3 loop reads CASSGTTDTQYF. The CDR3 region has the DNA TGTGCCAGCAGCGGTACTACAGATACGCAGTATTTT.

This clone is a singleton in its sample. The chain uses TRBV6-6 and TRBJ2-2, with no clear D. The CDR3 loop spans 13 amino acids. The V and J ends lost 0 bases and 5 bases respectively, with 4 bases between them. Germline CDR1 is MNHNY and CDR2 is SVGAGI (reference sequence). CDR3 coding DNA: TGTGCCAGCAGTTACTCGAGAACCGGGGAGCTGTTTTTT. Residues: CASSYSRTGELFF.

This clone was observed a few times. The sample has other DNA sequences that encode this CDR3 too. This rearrangement joins TRBV4-1 to TRBJ1-2, with TRBD1 matching over 8 bases. With 2 bases clipped from V and 4 bases from J, the junction kept 6 bases outside the gene matches. CDR1 and CDR2 from the germline V gene are MGHRA and YSYEKL. This CDR3 region has 15 residues. CDR3 sequence (DNA): TGCGCCAGCAGCCAATTGACAGGGGTAGGCTATGGCTACACCTTC. Amino acids: CASSQLTGVGYGYTF.

The V and J genes are TRBV21-1 and TRBJ2-7; TRBD1, as called in the table, went unchecked against the DNA. TRBV21-1 is a pseudogene. This CDR3 is built from 14 residues. The CDR3: CASSKLAVSYEQYF. Here the CDR3 DNA reads TGTGCCAGCAGCAAACTGGCAGTTTCCTACGAGCAGTACTTC.

The chain links TRBV2 to TRBJ1-6; 10 bases are shared with TRBD1. Germline V gene lookup returns CDR1 SNHLY and CDR2 FYNNEI. The CDR3 is 14 residues long. With 6 bases clipped from V and 9 bases from J, the junction kept 5 bases outside the gene matches. The CDR3 protein is CASSSGDRGSPLHF. The CDR3 DNA is TGTGCCAGCAGCTCCGGGGACAGGGGTTCACCCCTCCACTTT.

This chain's CDR3 is CASSSPDRAETQYF. In nucleotides, the CDR3 is TGTGCCAGCAGCTCCCCGGACAGGGCAGAGACCCAGTACTTC. This chain links TRBV7-9 with TRBJ2-5; 8 positions agree with TRBD1. The CDR3 has 14 residues. Germline trimming cut 4 bases from V and 4 bases from J; bases unmatched to any gene: 5. Germline V gene lookup returns CDR1 SEHNR and CDR2 FQNEAQ (reference sequence).

The chain joins TRBV28 to TRBJ2-3; TRBD1 agrees at 10 bases. Germline assignment: CDR1 MDHEN and CDR2 SYDVKM. The CDR3 runs to 14 residues. Trimming removed 8 bases from V and 3 bases from J; junction bases left unmatched: 5. CDR3 region: CASGDRGRTDTQYF. The CDR3 DNA reads TGTGCCAGCGGGGACAGGGGTAGGACAGATACGCAGTATTTT.

The chain couples TRBV16 to TRBJ2-7, with 8 bases lining up with TRBD1. V lost 2 bases to trimming and J lost 5 bases; unmatched junction nucleotides: 5. Germline values: CDR1 KGHSY, CDR2 FQNENV. This CDR3 has 14 residues. CDR3 in amino acids: CASSQVDRAHEQYF. For the CDR3, the DNA is TGTGCCAGCAGCCAAGTGGACAGGGCCCACGAGCAGTACTTC.

The gene calls are TRBV9 and TRBJ2-5; tentative D call: TRBD2 (5 bases). CDR1 and CDR2 (germline): SGDLS, YYNGEE. The ends were cut back, 0 bases at V and 1 base at J, with 10 bases in the middle. This CDR3 contains 15 residues. CDR3 amino acids: CASSVALAPQETQYF. Written as DNA, the CDR3 is TGTGCCAGCAGCGTAGCTCTAGCCCCCCAAGAGACCCAGTACTTC.

This clone has ten or more counts. The J gene is TRBJ1-4, the V gene TRBV5-8, with TRBD1 as a possible D gene (6 bases). V was clipped by 6 bases and J by 8 bases, with 17 bases between them. The CDR3 is made up of 14 amino acids. Germline V gives CDR1 SGHTS, CDR2 YDEGEE. The CDR3 DNA reads as TGTGCCAGCAACCTCGGGGGGCAGCAGGAAAAACTGTTTTTT. Translation gives CASNLGGQQEKLFF.

This clone was seen many times. The chain links TRBV25-1 to TRBJ1-2; a possible D gene is TRBD1 (6 bases). V lost 5 bases and J lost 8, with 18 bases in between. The CDR3 contains 14 residues. Germline V gene sequence: CDR1 MGHDK, CDR2 SYGVNS. Here the CDR3 reads CASSPGHTQWGYTF. CDR3 sequence (DNA): TGTGCCAGCAGTCCGGGACACACCCAGTGGGGCTACACCTTC.

The chain couples TRBV6-6 to TRBJ1-3; D not resolved. In germline, CDR1 is MNHNY, CDR2 SVGAGI (reference sequence). This CDR3 region has 15 residues. Trimming cost V 6 bases and J 1 base, with 13 bases left between them. The DNA for the CDR3 is TGTGCCAGCAGATTACGTCAGCGGTCTGGAAACACCATATATTTT. It translates to CASRLRQRSGNTIYF.

The chain recombines TRBV29-1 with TRBJ2-1; perhaps TRBD2 as D (7 bases). V was pared by 0 bases and J by 5 bases, with 17 bases between. Germline loops: CDR1 SQVTM, CDR2 ANQGSEA. There are 16 residues in the CDR3. The CDR3 DNA sequence: TGCAGCGTTGAAGATCGGGGGGCAAGTCAGGACAATGAGCAGTTCTTC. Protein sequence: CSVEDRGASQDNEQFF.

The rearrangement joins TRBV11-3 to TRBJ2-2; D possibly corresponds to TRBD1 (6 bases). Trimming shortened V by 3 bases and J by 3 bases, and 8 bases separated the two germline ends. The germline gives CDR1 SGHNT, CDR2 YENEEA. The CDR3 loop spans 14 amino acids. The CDR3 DNA sequence: TGTGCCAGCAGCTTCCGGACAGACACCGGGGAGCTGTTTTTT. This sequence encodes CASSFRTDTGELFF.

The gene calls are TRBV5-1 and TRBJ2-2; TRBD1 aligns across 8 bases. V gave up 3 bases and J gave up 5 bases; unmatched junction bases: 3. This CDR3 comprises 14 residues. The germline gives CDR1 SGHRS, CDR2 YFSETQ. CDR3 nucleotides: TGCGCCAGCAGCTGGGACAGGAGGACCGGGGAGCTGTTTTTT. Translation gives CASSWDRRTGELFF.

This clone was seen a handful of times. The rearrangement links TRBV7-2 to TRBJ2-1, with TRBD2 matching over 11 bases. Trimming removed 9 bases from V and 6 bases from J; junction bases left unmatched: 1. The V gene's germline CDR1 is SGHTA and CDR2 FQGNSA. This CDR3 spans 12 amino acids. CDR3 bases: TGTGCCAGTAGCGGGGGGGGCAATGAGCAGTTCTTC. Translation: CASSGGGNEQFF.

The V call is TRBV28, the J call TRBJ2-3, with TRBD2 matching 7 bases. The germline V gene encodes CDR1 MDHEN and CDR2 SYDVKM. V shed 6 bases, J shed 0 bases, and the junction held 9 bases outside the gene matches. The CDR3 covers 16 residues. The CDR3: CASSLYSGDSTDTQYF. The CDR3 nucleotides read TGTGCCAGCAGCCTATACAGCGGGGATAGCACAGATACGCAGTATTTT.

The chain links TRBV9 to TRBJ2-3; 8 bases fit TRBD1. The CDR3 covers 16 residues. CDR1 is SGDLS, CDR2 YYNGEE, per germline. After removal of 0 bases from V and 3 bases from J, the junction contained 6 bases not matched to a gene. The CDR3 sequence is CASSVGTGSGTDTQYF. CDR3 in DNA: TGTGCCAGCAGCGTAGGGACAGGGTCGGGGACAGATACGCAGTATTTT.

V is TRBV28 and J is TRBJ1-2; D might be TRBD1 (5 bases). Germline loops: CDR1 MDHEN, CDR2 SYDVKM. Trimming shortened V by 6 bases and J by 3 bases, and 8 bases separated the two germline ends. This CDR3 region has 12 residues. CDR3 sequence reads: CASSLTDYGYTF. The CDR3 DNA reads TGTGCCAGCAGCTTGACAGACTATGGCTACACCTTC.

The chain links TRBV5-5 to TRBJ1-4, with TRBD1 matching 8 bases. V shed 0 bases, J shed 11 bases, and the junction held 0 bases outside the gene matches. The germline V gene has CDR1 SGHKS and CDR2 YYEKEE (reference sequence). The CDR3 has 12 amino acids. The CDR3 bases are TGTGCCAGCAGCTTGGGACAGGGGAAACTGTTTTTT. Translated, it gives CASSLGQGKLFF.

In DNA, the CDR3 is TGTGCCAGCAGTTACAGGGGTGGGGGTGAAAAACTGTTTTTT. It translates to CASSYRGGGEKLFF. The rearrangement joins TRBV27 to TRBJ1-4, with 7 nucleotides matching TRBD1. CDR1 is MNHEY, CDR2 SMNVEV, per germline (reference sequence). V lost 4 bases, J lost 7 bases, and 6 bases stayed unmatched. The CDR3 extends over 14 amino acids.

In this sample, this clone turned up a few times. The J gene is TRBJ2-5, the V gene TRBV12-5; a possible D gene is TRBD2 (5 bases). The CDR3 loop spans 13 amino acids. From germline, CDR1 is LGHNT and CDR2 FRNRAP. The germline V and J ends were trimmed by 7 bases and 5 bases, with 14 bases remaining between them. The CDR3 spells CASATDSTETQYF. The CDR3 DNA sequence: TGTGCTAGTGCTACGGACTCTACGGAGACCCAGTACTTC. The full variable domain, in which reference TRBV12-5 and TRBJ2-5 provide the parts outside the CDR3, is DARVTQTPRHKVTEMGQEVTMRCQPILGHNTVFWYRQTMMQGLELLAYFRNRAPLDDSGMPKDRFSAEMPDATLATLKIQPSEPRDSAVYFCASATDSTETQYFGPGTRLLVL.

The chain carries TRBV6-5 and TRBJ2-2; 7 bases align to TRBD1. This CDR3 region has 15 residues. Trimming at V came to 4 bases and at J to 3 bases, leaving 5 bases not matched to a gene. Looked up from germline, CDR1 is MNHEY and CDR2 is SVGAGI. In DNA, the CDR3 is TGTGCCAGCAGTTCACAGGGGCTGCACACCGGGGAGCTGTTTTTT. Its translation is CASSSQGLHTGELFF.

The genes are TRBV5-7 and TRBJ1-5; D perhaps matches TRBD1 (5 bases). TRBV5-7 falls under the ORF class, with uncertain function. V was pared by 6 bases and J by 6 bases, with 13 bases between. The CDR3 spans 13 residues. The CDR3 loop reads CASTLTQGQPQHF. DNA for the CDR3: TGTGCCAGCACCTTAACCCAGGGTCAGCCCCAGCATTTT.

The genes are TRBV4-3 and TRBJ2-7, with 8 nucleotides matching TRBD2. The CDR3 covers 16 residues. Trimming took 0 bases from V and 3 from J; bases not matched to a gene: 7. Germline V gene lookup returns CDR1 LGHNA and CDR2 YSLEER. The CDR3 protein is CASSQETPRGVYEQYF. CDR3 in DNA: TGCGCCAGCAGCCAAGAAACACCGCGGGGGGTCTACGAGCAGTACTTC.

V is TRBV6-5 and J is TRBJ2-2; unclear D gene. Trimming shortened V by 2 bases and J by 1 base, and 5 bases separated the two germline ends. The CDR3 is made up of 14 amino acids. CDR1 is MNHEY and CDR2 is SVGAGI in the germline V gene. CDR3 region: CASSYRKNTGELFF. The CDR3 DNA is TGTGCCAGCAGTTACCGTAAGAACACCGGGGAGCTGTTTTTT.

The V gene is TRBV9, the J gene TRBJ2-3, with TRBD2 matching over 8 bases. The V segment lost 1 base and the J segment 4 bases; nucleotides outside the gene matches: 5. The CDR3 has 15 residues. Germline CDR1 SGDLS, CDR2 YYNGEE. The CDR3 bases are TGTGCCAGCAGCGTAACGGGGGGGCCCTCAGATACGCAGTATTTT. It translates to CASSVTGGPSDTQYF.

This clone has only one observation. This chain connects TRBV21-1 to TRBJ1-6; the table assigns TRBD1, which was not confirmed against the DNA. TRBV21-1 constitutes a pseudogene. This CDR3 is 16 amino acids long. The CDR3 coding sequence is TGTGCCAGCAGCATTAACAGGGGAGGCTATAATTCACCCCTCCACTTT. This codes for CASSINRGGYNSPLHF.

This clone was seen a few times. This chain connects TRBV11-3 to TRBJ2-1, with 9 bases that match TRBD2. The J segment lost 6 bases and the V segment lost 3 bases, leaving 0 bases of the junction unmatched. The CDR3 totals 13 residues. The V gene's germline CDR1 is SGHNT and CDR2 YENEEA. The CDR3 DNA reads as TGTGCCAGCAGCTTGCGGGGGGGCAATGAGCAGTTCTTC. This sequence encodes CASSLRGGNEQFF.

This clone appeared once. CDR3 sequence reads: CAWFSQGSYNSPLHF. The CDR3 region has the DNA TGTGCCTGGTTTTCTCAGGGGTCTTATAATTCACCCCTCCACTTT. The chain has TRBV30 and TRBJ1-6, with TRBD1 as a possible D gene (6 bases). Germline-derived CDR1 and CDR2 are GTSNPN and SVGIG (reference sequence). The CDR3 is made up of 15 amino acids. Trimming left V 5 bases short and J 4 bases short, with 15 bases between.